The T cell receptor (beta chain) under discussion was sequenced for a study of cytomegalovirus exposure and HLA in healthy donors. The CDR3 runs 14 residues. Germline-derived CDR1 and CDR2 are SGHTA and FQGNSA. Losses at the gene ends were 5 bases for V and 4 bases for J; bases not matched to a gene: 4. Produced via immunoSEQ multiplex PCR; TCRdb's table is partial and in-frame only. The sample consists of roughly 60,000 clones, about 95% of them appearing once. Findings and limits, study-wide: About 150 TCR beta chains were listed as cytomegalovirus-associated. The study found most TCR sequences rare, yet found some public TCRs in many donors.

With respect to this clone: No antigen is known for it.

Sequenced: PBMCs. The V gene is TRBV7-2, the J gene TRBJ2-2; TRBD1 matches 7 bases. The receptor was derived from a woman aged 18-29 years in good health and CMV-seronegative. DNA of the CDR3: TGTGCCAGCAGCCCTCGGACAGGCACCGGGGAGCTGTTTTTT. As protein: CASSPRTGTGELFF. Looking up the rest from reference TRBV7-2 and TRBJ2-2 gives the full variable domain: GAGVSQSPSNKVTEKGKDVELRCDPISGHTALYWYRQSLGQGLEFLIYFQGNSAPDKSGLPSDRFSAERTGGSVSTLTIQRTQQEDSAVYLCASSPRTGTGELFFGEGSRLTVL.